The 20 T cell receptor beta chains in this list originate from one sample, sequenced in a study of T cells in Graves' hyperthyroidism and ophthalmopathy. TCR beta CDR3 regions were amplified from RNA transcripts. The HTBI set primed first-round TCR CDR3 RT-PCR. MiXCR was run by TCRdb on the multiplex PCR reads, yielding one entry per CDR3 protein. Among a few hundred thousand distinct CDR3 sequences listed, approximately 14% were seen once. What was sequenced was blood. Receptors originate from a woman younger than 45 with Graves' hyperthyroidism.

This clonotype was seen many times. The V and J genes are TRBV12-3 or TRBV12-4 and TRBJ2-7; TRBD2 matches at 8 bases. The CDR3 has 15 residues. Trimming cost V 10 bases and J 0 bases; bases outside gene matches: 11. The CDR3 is CATGRLAGFSYEQYF. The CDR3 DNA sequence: TGTGCCACCGGCAGGCTAGCGGGCTTCTCCTACGAGCAGTACTTC.

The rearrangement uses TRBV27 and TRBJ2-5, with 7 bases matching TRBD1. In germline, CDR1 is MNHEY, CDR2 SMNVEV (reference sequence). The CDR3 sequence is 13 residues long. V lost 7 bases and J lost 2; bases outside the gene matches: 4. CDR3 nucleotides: TGTGCCAGCAAACCGGGACAGCAAGAGACCCAGTACTTC. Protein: CASKPGQQETQYF.

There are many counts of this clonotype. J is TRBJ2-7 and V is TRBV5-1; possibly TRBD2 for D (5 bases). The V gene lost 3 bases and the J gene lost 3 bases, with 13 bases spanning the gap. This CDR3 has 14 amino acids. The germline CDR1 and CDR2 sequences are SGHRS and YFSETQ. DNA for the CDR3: TGCGCCAGCAGCTCCGCCTTCGGAGGCTACGAGCAGTACTTC. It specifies CASSSAFGGYEQYF.

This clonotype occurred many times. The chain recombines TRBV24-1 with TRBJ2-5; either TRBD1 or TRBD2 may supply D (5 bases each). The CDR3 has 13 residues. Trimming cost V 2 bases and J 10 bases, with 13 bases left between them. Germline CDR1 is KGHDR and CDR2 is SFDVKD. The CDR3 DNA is TGTGCCACCAGTGATTCGGACTCGGGGCACCAGTACTTC. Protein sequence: CATSDSDSGHQYF.

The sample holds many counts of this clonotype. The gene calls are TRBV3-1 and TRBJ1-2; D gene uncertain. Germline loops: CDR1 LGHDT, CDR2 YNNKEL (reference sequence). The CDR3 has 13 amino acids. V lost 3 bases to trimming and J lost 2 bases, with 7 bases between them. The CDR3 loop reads CASSHGTNYGYTF. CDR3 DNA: TGTGCCAGCAGCCACGGCACGAACTATGGCTACACCTTC.

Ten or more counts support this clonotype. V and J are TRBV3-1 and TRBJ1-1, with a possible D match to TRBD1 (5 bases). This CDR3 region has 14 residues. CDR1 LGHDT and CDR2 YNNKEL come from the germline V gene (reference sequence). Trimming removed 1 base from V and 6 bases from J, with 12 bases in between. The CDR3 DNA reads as TGTGCCAGCAGCCAAGCCTCAGGGATGGCTGAAGCTTTCTTT. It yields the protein CASSQASGMAEAFF.

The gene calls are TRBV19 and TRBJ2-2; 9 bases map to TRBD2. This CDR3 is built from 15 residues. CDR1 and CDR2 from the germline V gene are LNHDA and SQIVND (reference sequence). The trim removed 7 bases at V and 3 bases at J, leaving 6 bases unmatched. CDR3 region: CASNPSGIDTGELFF. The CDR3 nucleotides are TGTGCCAGTAACCCTAGCGGGATAGACACCGGGGAGCTGTTTTTT.

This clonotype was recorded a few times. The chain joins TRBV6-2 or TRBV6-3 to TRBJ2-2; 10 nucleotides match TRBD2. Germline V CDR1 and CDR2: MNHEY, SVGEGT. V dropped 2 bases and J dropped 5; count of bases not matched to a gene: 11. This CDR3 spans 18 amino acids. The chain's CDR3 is CASSYGPPAGGRTGELFF. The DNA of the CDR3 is TGTGCCAGCAGTTACGGGCCGCCAGCGGGAGGGAGGACCGGGGAGCTGTTTTTT.

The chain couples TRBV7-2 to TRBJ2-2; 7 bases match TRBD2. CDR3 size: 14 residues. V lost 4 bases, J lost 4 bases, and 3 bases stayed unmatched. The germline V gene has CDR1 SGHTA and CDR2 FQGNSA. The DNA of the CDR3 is TGTGCCAGCAGCTCGGGACTAACCACCGGGGAGCTGTTTTTT. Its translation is CASSSGLTTGELFF.

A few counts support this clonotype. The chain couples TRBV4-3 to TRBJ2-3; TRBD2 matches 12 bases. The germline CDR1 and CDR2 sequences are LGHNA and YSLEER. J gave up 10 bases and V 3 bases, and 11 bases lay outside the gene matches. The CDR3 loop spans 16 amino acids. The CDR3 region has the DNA TGCGCCAGCAGCCACTCGACTAGCGGGAGCCATTGGGCGCAGTATTTT. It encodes CASSHSTSGSHWAQYF.

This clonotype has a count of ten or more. For the CDR3, the DNA is TGTGCCACCAGTGACCCGGGGACTAGCGGGAACGAGCAGTACTTC. Protein product: CATSDPGTSGNEQYF. The chain couples TRBV24-1 to TRBJ2-7, with 13 bases identical to TRBD2. Germline V gives CDR1 KGHDR, CDR2 SFDVKD. The CDR3 extends over 15 amino acids. Trimming removed 4 bases from V and 5 bases from J; junction bases left unmatched: 4.

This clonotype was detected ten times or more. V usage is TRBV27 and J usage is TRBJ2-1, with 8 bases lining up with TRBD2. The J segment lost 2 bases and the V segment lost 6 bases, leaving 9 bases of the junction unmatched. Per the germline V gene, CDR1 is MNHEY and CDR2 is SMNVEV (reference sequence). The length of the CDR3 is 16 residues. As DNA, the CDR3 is TGTGCCAGCAGGCGGGGCCTAGCGGGCACCTACAATGAGCAGTTCTTC. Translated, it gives CASRRGLAGTYNEQFF.

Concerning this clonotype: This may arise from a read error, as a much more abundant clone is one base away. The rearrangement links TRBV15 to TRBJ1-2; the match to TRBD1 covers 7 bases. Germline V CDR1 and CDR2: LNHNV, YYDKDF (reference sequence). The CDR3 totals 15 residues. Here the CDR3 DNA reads TGTACCACCAGCTCCCGGACAGGTTTAAACTATGGCTACACCTTC. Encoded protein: CTTSSRTGLNYGYTF.

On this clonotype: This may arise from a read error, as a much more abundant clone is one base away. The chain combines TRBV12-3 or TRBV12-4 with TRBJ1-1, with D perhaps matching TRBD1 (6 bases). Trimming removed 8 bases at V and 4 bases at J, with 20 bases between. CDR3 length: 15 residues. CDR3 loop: CASSLPEGGRTEAFF. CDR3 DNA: TGTGCCAGCTCCCTGCCTGAGGGGGGACGCACTGAAGCTTTCTTT.

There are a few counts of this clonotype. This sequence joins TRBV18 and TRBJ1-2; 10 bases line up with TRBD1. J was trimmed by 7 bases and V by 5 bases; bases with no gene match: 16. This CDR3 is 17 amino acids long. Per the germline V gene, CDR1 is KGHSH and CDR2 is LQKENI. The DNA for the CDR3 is TGTGCCAGCTCATCGCAGAGTCCGGGACAGGGGTTTGTTGGCTACACCTTC. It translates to CASSSQSPGQGFVGYTF.

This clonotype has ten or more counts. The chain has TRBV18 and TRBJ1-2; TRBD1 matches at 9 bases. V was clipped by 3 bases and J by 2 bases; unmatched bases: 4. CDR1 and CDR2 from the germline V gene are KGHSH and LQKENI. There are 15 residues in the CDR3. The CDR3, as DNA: TGTGCCAGCTCACCCGGGACAGGGTTGAACTATGGCTACACCTTC. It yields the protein CASSPGTGLNYGYTF.

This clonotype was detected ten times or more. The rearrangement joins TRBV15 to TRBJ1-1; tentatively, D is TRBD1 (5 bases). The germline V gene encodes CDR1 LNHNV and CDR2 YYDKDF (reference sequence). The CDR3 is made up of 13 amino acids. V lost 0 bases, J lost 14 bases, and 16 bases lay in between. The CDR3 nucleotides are TGTGCCACCAGCAGAGATCTGCCGGGGCGGAGATTCTTT. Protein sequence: CATSRDLPGRRFF.

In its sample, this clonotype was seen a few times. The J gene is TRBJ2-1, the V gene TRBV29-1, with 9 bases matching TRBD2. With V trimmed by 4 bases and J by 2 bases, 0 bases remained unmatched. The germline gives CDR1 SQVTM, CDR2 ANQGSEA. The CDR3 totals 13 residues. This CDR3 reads CSVGLAAYNEQFF. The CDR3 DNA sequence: TGCAGCGTTGGACTAGCGGCCTACAATGAGCAGTTCTTC.

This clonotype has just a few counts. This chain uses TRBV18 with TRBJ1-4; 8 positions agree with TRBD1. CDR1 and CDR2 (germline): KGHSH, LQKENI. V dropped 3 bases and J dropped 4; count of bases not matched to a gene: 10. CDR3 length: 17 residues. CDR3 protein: CASSPIQGGAVNEKLFF. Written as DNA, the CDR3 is TGTGCCAGCTCACCCATACAGGGGGGCGCGGTTAATGAAAAACTGTTTTTT.

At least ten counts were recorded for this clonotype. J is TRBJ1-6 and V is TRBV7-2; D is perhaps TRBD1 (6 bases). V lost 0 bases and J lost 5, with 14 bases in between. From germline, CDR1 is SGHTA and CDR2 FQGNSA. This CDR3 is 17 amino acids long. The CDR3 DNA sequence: TGTGCCAGCAGCTTAGCTGGGACACCCTTGAATAATTCACCCCTCCACTTT. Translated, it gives CASSLAGTPLNNSPLHF.